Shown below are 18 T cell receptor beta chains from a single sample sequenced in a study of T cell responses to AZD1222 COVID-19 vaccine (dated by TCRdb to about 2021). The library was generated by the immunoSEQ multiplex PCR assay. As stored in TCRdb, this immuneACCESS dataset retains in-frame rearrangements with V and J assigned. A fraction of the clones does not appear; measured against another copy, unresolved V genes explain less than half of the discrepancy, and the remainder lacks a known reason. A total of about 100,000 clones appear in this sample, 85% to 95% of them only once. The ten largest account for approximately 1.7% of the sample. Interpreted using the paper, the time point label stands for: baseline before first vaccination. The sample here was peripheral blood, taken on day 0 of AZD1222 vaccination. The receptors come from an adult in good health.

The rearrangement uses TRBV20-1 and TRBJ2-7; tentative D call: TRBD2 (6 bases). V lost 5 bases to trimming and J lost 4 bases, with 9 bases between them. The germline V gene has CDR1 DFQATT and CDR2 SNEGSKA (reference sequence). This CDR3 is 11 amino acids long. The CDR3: CSASLAYEQYF. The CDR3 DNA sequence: TGCAGTGCTTCCCTAGCGTACGAGCAGTACTTC.

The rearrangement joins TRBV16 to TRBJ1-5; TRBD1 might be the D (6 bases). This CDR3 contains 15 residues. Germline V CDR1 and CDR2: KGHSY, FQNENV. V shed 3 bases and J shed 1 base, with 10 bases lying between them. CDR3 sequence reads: CASSQDSVSNQPQHF. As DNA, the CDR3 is TGTGCCAGCAGCCAGGACAGTGTCAGCAATCAGCCCCAGCATTTT.

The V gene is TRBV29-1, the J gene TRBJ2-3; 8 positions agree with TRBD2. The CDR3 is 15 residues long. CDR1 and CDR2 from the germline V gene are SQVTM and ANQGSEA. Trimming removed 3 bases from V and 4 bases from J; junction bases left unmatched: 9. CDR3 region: CSVDGAGGVPDTQYF. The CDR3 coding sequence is TGCAGCGTTGATGGGGCGGGAGGAGTCCCAGATACGCAGTATTTT.

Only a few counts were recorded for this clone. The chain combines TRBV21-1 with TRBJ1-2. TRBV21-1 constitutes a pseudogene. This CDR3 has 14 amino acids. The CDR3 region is CASSNWEGAGGYTF. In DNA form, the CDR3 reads TGTGCCAGCAGCAATTGGGAGGGGGCCGGTGGCTACACCTTC.

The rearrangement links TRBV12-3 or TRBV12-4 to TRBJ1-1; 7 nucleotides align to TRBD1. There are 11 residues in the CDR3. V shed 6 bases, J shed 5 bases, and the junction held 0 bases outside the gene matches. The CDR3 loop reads CASRDRTEAFF. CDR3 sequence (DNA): TGTGCCAGCAGGGACAGGACTGAAGCTTTCTTT.

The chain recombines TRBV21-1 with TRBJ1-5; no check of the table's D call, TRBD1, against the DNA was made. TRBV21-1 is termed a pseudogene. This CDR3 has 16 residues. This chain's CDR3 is CASSKGDRESNQPQHF. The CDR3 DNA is TGTGCCAGCAGCAAAGGGGACAGGGAAAGCAATCAGCCCCAGCATTTT.

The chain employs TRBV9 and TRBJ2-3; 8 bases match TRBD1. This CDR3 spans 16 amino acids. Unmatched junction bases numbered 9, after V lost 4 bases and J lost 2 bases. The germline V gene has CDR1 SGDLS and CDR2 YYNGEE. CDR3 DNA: TGTGCCAGCAGCTCCCAGGGGGCGACCTACACAGATACGCAGTATTTT. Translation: CASSSQGATYTDTQYF.

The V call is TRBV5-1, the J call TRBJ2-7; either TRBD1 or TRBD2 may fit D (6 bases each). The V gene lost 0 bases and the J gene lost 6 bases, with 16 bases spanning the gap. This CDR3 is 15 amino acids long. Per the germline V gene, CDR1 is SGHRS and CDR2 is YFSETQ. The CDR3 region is CASSLAGGLTTEQYF. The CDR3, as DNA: TGCGCCAGCAGCTTGGCCGGGGGCCTAACTACCGAGCAGTACTTC.

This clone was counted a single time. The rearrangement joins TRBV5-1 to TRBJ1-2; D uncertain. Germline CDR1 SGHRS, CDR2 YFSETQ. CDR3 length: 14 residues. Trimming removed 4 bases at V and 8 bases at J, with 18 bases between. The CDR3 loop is CASSRTATGGGYTF. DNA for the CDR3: TGCGCCAGCAGCCGTACGGCTACTGGTGGAGGCTACACCTTC.

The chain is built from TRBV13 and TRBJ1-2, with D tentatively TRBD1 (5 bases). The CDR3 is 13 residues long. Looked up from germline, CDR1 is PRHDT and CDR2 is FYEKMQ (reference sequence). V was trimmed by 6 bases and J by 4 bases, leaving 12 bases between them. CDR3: CASSPRGGYGYTF. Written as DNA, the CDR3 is TGTGCCAGCAGTCCTAGGGGAGGCTATGGCTACACCTTC.

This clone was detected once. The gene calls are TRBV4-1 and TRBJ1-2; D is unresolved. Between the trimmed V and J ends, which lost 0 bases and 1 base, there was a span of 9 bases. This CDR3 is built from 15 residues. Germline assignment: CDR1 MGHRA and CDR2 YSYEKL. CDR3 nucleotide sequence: TGCGCCAGCAGCCAAGATCTCAACTTTAACTATGGCTACACCTTC. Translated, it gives CASSQDLNFNYGYTF.

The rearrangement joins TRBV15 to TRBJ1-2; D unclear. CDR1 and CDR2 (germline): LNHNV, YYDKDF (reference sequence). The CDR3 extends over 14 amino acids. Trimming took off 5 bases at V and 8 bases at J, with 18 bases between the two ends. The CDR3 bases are TGTGCCACCAGCGACCGAAAGGGTGGAGGAGGCTACACCTTC. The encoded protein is CATSDRKGGGGYTF.

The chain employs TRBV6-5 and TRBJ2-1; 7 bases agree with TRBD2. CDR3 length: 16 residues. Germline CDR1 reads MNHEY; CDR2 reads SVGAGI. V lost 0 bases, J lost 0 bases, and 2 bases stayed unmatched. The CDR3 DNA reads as TGTGCCAGCAGTTACTCGGCTAGCGGCTCCTACAATGAGCAGTTCTTC. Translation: CASSYSASGSYNEQFF.

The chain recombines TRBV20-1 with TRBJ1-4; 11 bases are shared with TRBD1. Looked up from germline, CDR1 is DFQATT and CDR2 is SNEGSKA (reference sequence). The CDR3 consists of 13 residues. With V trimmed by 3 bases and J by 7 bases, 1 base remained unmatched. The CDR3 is CSASGTGGEKLFF. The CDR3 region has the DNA TGCAGTGCTAGTGGGACAGGGGGTGAAAAACTGTTTTTT.

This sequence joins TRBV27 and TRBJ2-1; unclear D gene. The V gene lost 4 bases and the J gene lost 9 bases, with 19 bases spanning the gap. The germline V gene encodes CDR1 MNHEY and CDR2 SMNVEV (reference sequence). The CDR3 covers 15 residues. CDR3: CASSYKWTPDREQFF. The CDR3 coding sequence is TGTGCCAGCAGTTATAAATGGACCCCCGACCGTGAGCAGTTCTTC.

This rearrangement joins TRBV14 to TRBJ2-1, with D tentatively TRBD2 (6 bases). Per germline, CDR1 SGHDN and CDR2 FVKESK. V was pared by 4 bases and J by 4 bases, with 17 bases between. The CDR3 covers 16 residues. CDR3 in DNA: TGTGCCAGCAGCCCCCAAGGGGTAGCGGCTTACAATGAGCAGTTCTTC. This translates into CASSPQGVAAYNEQFF.

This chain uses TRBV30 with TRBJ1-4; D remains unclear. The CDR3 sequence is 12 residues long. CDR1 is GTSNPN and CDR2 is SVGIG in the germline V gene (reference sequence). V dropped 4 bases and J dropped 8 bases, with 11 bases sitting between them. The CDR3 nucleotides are TGTGCCTGGACCTCGTCAGACGAAAAACTGTTTTTT. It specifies CAWTSSDEKLFF.

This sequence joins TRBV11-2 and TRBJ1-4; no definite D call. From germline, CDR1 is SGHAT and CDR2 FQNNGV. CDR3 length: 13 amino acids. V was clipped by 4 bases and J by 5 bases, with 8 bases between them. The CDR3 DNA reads TGTGCCAGCAGCTCATACACGAATGAAAAACTGTTTTTT. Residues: CASSSYTNEKLFF. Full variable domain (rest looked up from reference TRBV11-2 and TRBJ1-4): EAGVAQSPRYKIIEKRQSVAFWCNPISGHATLYWYQQILGQGPKLLIQFQNNGVVDDSQLPKDRFSAERLKGVDSTLKIQPAKLEDSAVYLCASSSYTNEKLFFGSGTQLSVL.